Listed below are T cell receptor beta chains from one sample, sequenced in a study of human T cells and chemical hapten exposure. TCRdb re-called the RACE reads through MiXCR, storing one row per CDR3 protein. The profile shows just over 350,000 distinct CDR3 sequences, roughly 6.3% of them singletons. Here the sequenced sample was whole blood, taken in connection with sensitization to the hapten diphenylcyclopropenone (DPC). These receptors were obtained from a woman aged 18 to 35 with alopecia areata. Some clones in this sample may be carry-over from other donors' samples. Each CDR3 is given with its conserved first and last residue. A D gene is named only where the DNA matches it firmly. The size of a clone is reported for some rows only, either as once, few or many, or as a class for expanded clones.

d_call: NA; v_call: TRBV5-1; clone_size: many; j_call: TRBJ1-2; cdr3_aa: CASSLDTSYGYTF; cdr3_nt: TGCGCCAGCAGCTTGGACACAAGCTATGGCTACACCTTC
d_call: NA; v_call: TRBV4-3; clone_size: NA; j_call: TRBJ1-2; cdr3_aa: CASSQVSGGGYTF; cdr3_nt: TGCGCCAGCAGCCAAGTTTCTGGCGGAGGCTACACCTTC
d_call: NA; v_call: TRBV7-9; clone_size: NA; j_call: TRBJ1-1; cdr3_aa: CASSLVVRERTEAFF; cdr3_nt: TGTGCCAGCAGCTTAGTGGTCAGGGAGAGGACTGAAGCTTTCTTT
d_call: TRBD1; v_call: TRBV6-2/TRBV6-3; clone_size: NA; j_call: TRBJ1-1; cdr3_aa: CASSYAGQGQEAFF; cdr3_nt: TGTGCCAGCAGTTACGCCGGACAGGGCCAAGAAGCTTTCTTT
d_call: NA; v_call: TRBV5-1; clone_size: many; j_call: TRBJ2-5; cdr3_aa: CASSLGGVQYF; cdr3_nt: TGCGCCAGCAGCTTGGGTGGAGTCCAGTACTTC
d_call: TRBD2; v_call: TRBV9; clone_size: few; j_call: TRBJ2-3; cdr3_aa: CASSGGTSGWSDTQYF; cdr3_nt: TGTGCCAGCAGCGGCGGGACTAGCGGCTGGTCAGATACGCAGTATTTT
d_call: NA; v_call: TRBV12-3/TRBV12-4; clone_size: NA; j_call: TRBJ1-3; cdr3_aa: CASSYGENTIYF; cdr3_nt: TGTGCCAGCAGTTATGGAGAAAACACCATATATTTT
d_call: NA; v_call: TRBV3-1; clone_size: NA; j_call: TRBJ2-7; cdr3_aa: CASSQDLTDRSSYEQYF; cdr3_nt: TGTGCCAGCAGCCAAGATTTGACGGACAGATCCTCCTACGAGCAGTACTTC
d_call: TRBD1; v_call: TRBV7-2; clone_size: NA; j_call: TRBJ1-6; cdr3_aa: CASSSTTGWNSPLHF; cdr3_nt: TGTGCCAGCAGCTCCACGACAGGGTGGAATTCACCCCTCCACTTT
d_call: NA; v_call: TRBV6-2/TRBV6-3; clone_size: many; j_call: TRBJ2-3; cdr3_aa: CASRPRPPRTDTQYF; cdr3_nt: TGTGCCAGCAGACCTCGTCCTCCCCGCACAGATACGCAGTATTTT
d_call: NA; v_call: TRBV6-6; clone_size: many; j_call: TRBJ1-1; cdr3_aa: CASSSRLFEAFF; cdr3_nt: TGTGCCAGCAGTTCCCGACTGTTTGAAGCTTTCTTT
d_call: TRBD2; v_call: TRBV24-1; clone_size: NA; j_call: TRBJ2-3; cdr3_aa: CATSEGLAGVKGTQYF; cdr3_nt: TGTGCCACCAGTGAAGGACTAGCGGGGGTTAAAGGTACGCAGTATTTT
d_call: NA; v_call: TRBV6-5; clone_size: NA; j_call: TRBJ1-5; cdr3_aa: CASSLQGRQGGNQPQHF; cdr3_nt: TGTGCCAGCAGTTTACAAGGCAGGCAGGGTGGGAATCAGCCCCAGCATTTT
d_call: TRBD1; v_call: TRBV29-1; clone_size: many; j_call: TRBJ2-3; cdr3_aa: CSVGKGARKDTQYF; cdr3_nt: TGCAGCGTGGGGAAGGGGGCCCGTAAGGATACGCAGTATTTT
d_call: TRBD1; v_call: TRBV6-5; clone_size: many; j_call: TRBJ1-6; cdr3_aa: CASSRGTGGVGSPLHF; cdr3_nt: TGTGCCAGCAGTAGGGGGACAGGGGGCGTCGGGTCACCCCTCCACTTT
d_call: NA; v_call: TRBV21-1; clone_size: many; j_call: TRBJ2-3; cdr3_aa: CASSKASQGSADTQYF; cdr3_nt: TGTGCCAGCAGCAAAGCGTCTCAGGGGTCGGCAGATACGCAGTATTTT
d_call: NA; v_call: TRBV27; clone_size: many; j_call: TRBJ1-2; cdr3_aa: CASSLGGPYGYTF; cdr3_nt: TGTGCCAGCAGTTTAGGGGGACCCTATGGCTACACCTTC
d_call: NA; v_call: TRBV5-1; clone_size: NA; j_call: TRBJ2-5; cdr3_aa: CASSLEGQQETQYF; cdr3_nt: TGCGCCAGCAGCTTGGAAGGACAGCAAGAGACCCAGTACTTC
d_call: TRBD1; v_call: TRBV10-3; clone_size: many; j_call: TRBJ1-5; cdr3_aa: CAISESGQYQPQHF; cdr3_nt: TGTGCCATCAGTGAGTCGGGACAGTATCAGCCCCAGCATTTT
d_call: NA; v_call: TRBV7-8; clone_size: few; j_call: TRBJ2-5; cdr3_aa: CASSPHRGIDDRETQYF; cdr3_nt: TGTGCCAGCAGCCCCCACCGGGGCATAGACGACAGAGAGACCCAGTACTTC
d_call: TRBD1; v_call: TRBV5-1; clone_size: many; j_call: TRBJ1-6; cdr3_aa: CASSKDRGGQPLHF; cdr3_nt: TGCGCCAGCAGCAAGGACAGGGGTGGGCAACCCCTCCACTTT
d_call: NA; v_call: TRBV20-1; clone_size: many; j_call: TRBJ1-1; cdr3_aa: CSARTGQEYTEAFF; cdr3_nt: TGCAGTGCTAGGACCGGGCAGGAGTACACTGAAGCTTTCTTT
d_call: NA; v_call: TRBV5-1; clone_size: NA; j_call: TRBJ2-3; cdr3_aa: CASSPPASTDTQYF; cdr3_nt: TGCGCCAGCAGCCCGCCTGCGAGCACAGATACGCAGTATTTT
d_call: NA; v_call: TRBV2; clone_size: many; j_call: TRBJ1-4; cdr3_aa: CASSDASGVEKLFF; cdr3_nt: TGTGCCAGCAGTGATGCCAGCGGTGTGGAAAAACTGTTTTTT
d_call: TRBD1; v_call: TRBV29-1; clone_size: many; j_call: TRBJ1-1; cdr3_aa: CSAQGARAEAFF; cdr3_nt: TGCAGCGCACAGGGGGCGAGGGCTGAAGCTTTCTTT
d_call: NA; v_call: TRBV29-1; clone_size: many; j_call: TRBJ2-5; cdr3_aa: CSAFPKGPQETQYF; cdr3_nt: TGCAGCGCCTTCCCAAAGGGACCCCAAGAGACCCAGTACTTC
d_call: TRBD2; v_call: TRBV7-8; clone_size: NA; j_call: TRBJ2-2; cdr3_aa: CASSPNLAGVNTGELFF; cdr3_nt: TGTGCCAGCAGTCCGAACCTAGCGGGGGTGAACACCGGGGAGCTGTTTTTT
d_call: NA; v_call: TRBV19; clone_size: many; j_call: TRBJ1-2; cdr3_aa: CASSIDNNYGYTF; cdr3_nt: TGTGCCAGTAGTATTGACAACAACTATGGCTACACCTTC
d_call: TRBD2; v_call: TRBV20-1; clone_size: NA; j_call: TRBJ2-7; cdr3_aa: CSARDRRGDSYEQYF; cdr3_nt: TGCAGTGCTAGAGATAGGCGGGGGGACTCCTACGAGCAGTACTTC
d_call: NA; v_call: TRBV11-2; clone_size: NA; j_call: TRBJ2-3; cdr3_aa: CASSSRGLTDTQYF; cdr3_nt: TGTGCCAGCAGCTCAAGAGGCCTCACAGATACGCAGTATTTT
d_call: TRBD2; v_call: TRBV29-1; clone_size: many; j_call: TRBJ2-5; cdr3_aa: CSVESGPSGGALWETQYF; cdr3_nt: TGCAGCGTTGAATCTGGGCCTAGCGGGGGGGCTTTATGGGAGACCCAGTACTTC
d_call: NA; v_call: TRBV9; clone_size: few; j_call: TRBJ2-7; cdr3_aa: CASSVTGEPEQYF; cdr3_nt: TGTGCCAGCAGCGTAACCGGCGAGCCCGAGCAGTACTTC
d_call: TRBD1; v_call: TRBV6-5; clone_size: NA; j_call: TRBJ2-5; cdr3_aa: CASSPPQGTGETQYF; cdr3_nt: TGTGCCAGCAGCCCACCACAGGGGACGGGGGAGACCCAGTACTTC
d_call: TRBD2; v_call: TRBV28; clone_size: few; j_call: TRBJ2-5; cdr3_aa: CASSLIASGGETQYF; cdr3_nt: TGTGCCAGCAGTTTAATCGCTAGCGGGGGGGAGACCCAGTACTTC
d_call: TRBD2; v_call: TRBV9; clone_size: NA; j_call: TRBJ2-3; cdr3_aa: CASSVKGSGSHTDTQYF; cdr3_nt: TGTGCCAGCAGCGTAAAGGGTAGCGGGAGCCACACAGATACGCAGTATTTT
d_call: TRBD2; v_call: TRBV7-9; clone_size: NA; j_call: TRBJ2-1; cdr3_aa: CASSFWAGDNEQFF; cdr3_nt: TGTGCCAGCAGCTTCTGGGCGGGGGACAATGAGCAGTTCTTC
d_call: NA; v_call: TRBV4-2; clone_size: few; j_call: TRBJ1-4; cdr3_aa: CASSQERLEKLFF; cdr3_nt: TGTGCCAGCAGCCAAGAAAGGTTGGAAAAACTGTTTTTT
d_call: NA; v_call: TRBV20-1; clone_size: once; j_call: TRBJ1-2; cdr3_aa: CSASDALGCTF; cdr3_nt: TGCAGTGCTAGTGACGCCCTGGGCTGCACCTTC
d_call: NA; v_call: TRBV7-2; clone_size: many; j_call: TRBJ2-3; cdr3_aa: CASSLSGPTDTQYF; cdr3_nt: TGTGCCAGCAGCTTATCAGGGCCCACAGATACGCAGTATTTT
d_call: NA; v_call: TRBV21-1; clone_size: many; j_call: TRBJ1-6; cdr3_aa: CASSFRTASPNSPLHF; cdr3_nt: TGTGCCAGCAGCTTCCGGACAGCTAGCCCGAATTCACCCCTCCACTTT
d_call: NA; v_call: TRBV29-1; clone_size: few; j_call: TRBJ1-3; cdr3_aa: CSVRKVTGNTIYF; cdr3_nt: TGCAGCGTTCGAAAGGTGACTGGAAACACCATATATTTT
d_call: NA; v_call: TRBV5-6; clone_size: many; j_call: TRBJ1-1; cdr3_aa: CASSPERVNTEAFF; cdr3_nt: TGTGCCAGCAGCCCAGAGAGGGTAAACACTGAAGCTTTCTTT
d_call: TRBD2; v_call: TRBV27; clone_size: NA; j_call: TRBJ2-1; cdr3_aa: CASSSKRGGRFYEQFF; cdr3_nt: TGTGCCAGCAGCTCTAAGCGGGGGGGCAGGTTCTATGAGCAGTTCTTC
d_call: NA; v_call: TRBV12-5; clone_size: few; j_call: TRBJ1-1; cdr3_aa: CASGLMRASDTEAFF; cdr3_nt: TGTGCTAGTGGTTTGATGAGGGCCTCGGACACTGAAGCTTTCTTT
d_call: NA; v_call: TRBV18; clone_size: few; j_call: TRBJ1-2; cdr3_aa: CASSPSDSLVGYTF; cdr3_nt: TGTGCCAGCTCACCATCGGACAGTCTGGTCGGCTACACCTTC
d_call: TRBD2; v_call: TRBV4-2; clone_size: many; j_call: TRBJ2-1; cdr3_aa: CASSDPTSGSPNEQFF; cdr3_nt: TGTGCCAGCAGCGATCCGACTAGCGGGAGTCCCAATGAGCAGTTCTTC
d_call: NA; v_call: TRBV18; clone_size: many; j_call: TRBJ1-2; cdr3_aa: CASSPPAGPYGYTF; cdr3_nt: TGTGCCAGCTCACCACCAGCAGGGCCCTATGGCTACACCTTC
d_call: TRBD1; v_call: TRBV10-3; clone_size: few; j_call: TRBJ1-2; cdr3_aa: CAISDPSRTGVYGYTF; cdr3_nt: TGTGCCATCAGTGATCCGTCACGAACAGGGGTCTATGGCTACACCTTC
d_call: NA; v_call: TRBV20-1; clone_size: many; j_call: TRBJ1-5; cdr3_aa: CSARTADNQPQHF; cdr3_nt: TGCAGTGCTAGGACAGCAGACAATCAGCCCCAGCATTTT
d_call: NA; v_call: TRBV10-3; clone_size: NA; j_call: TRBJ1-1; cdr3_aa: CATGNAGITEASF; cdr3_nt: TGTGCCACAGGGAATGCAGGGATTACTGAAGCTTCCTTT
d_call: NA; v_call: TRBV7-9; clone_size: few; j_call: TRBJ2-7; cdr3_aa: CASSLEEGREQYF; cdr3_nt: TGTGCCAGCAGCTTAGAGGAGGGAAGGGAGCAGTACTTC
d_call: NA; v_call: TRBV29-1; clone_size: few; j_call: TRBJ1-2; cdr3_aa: CSAYRVNYGYTF; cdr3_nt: TGCAGCGCGTACAGGGTCAACTATGGCTACACCTTC
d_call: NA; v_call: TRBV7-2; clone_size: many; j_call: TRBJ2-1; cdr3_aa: CASSQGQRQFF; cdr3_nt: TGTGCCAGCAGCCAAGGACAACGGCAGTTCTTC
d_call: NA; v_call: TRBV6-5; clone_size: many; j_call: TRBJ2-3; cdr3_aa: CASTRGGTDTQYF; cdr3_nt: TGTGCCAGCACCCGCGGGGGCACAGATACGCAGTATTTT
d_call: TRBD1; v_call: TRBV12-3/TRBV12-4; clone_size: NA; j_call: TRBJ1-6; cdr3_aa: CASSAGTGDSPLHF; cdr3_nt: TGTGCCAGCAGTGCGGGGACAGGGGATTCACCCCTCCACTTT
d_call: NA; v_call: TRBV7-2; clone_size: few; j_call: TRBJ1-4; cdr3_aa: CASSLWGSNEKLFF; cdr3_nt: TGTGCCAGCAGCTTATGGGGTTCTAATGAAAAACTGTTTTTT
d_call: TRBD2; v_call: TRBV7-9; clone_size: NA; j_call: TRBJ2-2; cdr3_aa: CASSSGSGANTGELFF; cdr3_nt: TGTGCCAGCAGCTCCGGAAGCGGGGCAAACACCGGGGAGCTGTTTTTT